This section outlines one T cell receptor (beta chain) sequence together with its context. The data derive from a study of chemoradiotherapy in HPV16-positive cancers. Sequencing was performed with immunoSEQ multiplex PCR; in TCRdb, only in-frame clones are kept and a portion is missing. Counted here are 3,600 or so clones, about four fifths occurring once; the ten biggest clones make up around 14%. V was cut by 2 bases and J by 7 bases, with 17 bases left in between. The CDR3 runs 15 residues. CDR1 and CDR2 from the germline V gene are MDHEN and SYDVKM. V usage is TRBV28 and J usage is TRBJ1-2, with a possible D match to TRBD1 (5 bases). This specimen was acquired from a patient who underwent chemoradiotherapy. The sequence came from a human donor with HPV-associated anogenital cancer. DNA of the CDR3: TGTGCCAGCAGTTTAGATCAGCAGGGCAGGAGTGGCTACACCTTC. Translated: CASSLDQQGRSGYTF.